This T cell receptor (beta chain) was obtained from a study of T cell repertoires in cytomegalovirus infection. Across the study: An indication of both CMV infection and matching HLA type came from public TCR beta signatures.

General observations from the study: Adding up the frequency of public TCR beta families identified people who carried CMV plus the relevant HLA. CMV-specific TCR beta clonotypes restricted by HLA-C dominated the ex vivo response.

TCRdb ran MiXCR on the reads and lists one entry per CDR3 protein. The top ten clones hold roughly 13% of a sample with fewer than 900,000 distinct CDR3 sequences, 29% of them seen once. Germline V gives CDR1 SEHNR, CDR2 FQNEAQ (reference sequence). V lost 1 base to trimming and J lost 11 bases, with 14 bases between them. The CDR3 runs to 13 residues. This clonotype appeared many times. The target antigen is unknown. The chain recombines TRBV7-9 with TRBJ1-1; D is unclear. Sample: cultured CD8+ T cells from PBMCs, taken from culture after CMV antigen stimulation. The sequence derives from a human donor in good health (CMV status not recorded). Some clones in this sample may be carry-over from other donors' samples. The CDR3 region is CASSLDEARWAFF. CDR3 sequence (DNA): TGTGCCAGCAGCTTAGATGAGGCAAGATGGGCTTTCTTT.